Below, one T cell receptor (beta chain) is given with its context. The antigen remains unidentified. TCRdb passed the RT-PCR reads through MiXCR, listing each CDR3 protein once. The sample lists roughly 670,000 distinct CDR3 sequences, around 15% occurring once. Germline CDR1 and CDR2: SQVTM and ANQGSEA. The length of the CDR3 is 17 residues. V was pared by 0 bases and J by 1 base, with 13 bases between. This entry belongs to a study of response to subunit inactivated influenza vaccine. Regarding the study as a whole: Seasonal influenza vaccination, on each occasion, was suggested by the authors to recruit few new T cells.

V and J are TRBV29-1 and TRBJ2-6; D unresolved. The receptor was derived from a man over 45 who received an inactivated influenza vaccine. The sequencing used PBMCs from blood, collected 14 to 15 days before vaccination. The CDR3 reads CSVEDLNEVSGANVLTF. In DNA, the CDR3 is TGCAGCGTTGAAGATCTCAATGAGGTGTCTGGGGCCAACGTCCTGACTTTC.